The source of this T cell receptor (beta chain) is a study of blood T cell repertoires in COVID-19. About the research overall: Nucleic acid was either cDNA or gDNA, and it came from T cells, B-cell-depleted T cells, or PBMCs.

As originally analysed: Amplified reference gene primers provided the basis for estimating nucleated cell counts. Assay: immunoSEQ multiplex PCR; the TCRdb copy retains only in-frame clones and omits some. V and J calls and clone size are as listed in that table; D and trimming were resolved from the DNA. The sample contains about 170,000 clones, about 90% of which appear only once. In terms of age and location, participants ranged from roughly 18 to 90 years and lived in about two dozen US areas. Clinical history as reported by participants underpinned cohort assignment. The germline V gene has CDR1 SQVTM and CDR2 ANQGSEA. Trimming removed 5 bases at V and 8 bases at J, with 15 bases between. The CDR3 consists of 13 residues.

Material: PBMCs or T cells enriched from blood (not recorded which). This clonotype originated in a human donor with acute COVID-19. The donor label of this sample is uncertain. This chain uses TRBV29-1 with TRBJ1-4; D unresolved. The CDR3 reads CSVLEPSREKLFF. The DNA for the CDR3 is TGCAGCGTTCTTGAACCCTCGCGAGAAAAACTGTTTTTT.